This T cell receptor (beta chain) comes out of a study of blood T cell repertoires in COVID-19 (dated by TCRdb to the early 2020s). Looking at the study overall: Collaborator samples came from the United States, Italy and Spain and covered acute and convalescent phases of COVID-19. Deeply sampled blood TCRbeta repertoires from subjects exposed to, actively infected with, or recovered from COVID-19 were included in the dataset. The prospective study material was composed of cDNA or gDNA derived from T cells, B-cell-depleted T cells, or PBMCs. The repertoires were made available in a free public database intended to serve as a resource for research on the immune response to SARS-CoV-2. A de-identified subject ID, COVID-19 status, age in years and sex were almost always included in the sample metadata. Samples were obtained from the ongoing ImmuneRACE study (first 160 participants) and from 1,000 to 1,500 subjects provided by 6 global collaborators. Where available, HLA class I and class II types were obtained from metadata supplied by the sample provider rather than from assay-based typing. Study-wide conclusions, independent of this receptor: Clinical and demographic metadata were provided uncurated, with the amount varying by source and participant.

In the prospective study, participants were about 18 to 100 years old, resided in 20 to 30 geographic areas of the United States, and were enrolled through a virtual design. Cohort assignment in the prospective study relied on participant-reported clinical history from a screening survey and a study questionnaire. Mobile phlebotomists in the prospective study collected whole blood, serum and a nasopharyngeal or oropharyngeal swab from every participant. Participants in the prospective study had the option to provide additional blood draws and questionnaires over a roughly 2-month period. Before DNA extraction, prospective study blood samples were shipped either frozen or at room temperature. TCRbeta CDR3 regions were amplified from genomic DNA by means of the immunoSEQ Assay, a bias-controlled multiplex PCR. In the paper's pipeline: The number of nucleated cells in each sample was estimated from the amplification of reference gene primers within the assay. To quantify the absolute abundance of each unique TCRbeta CDR3 rearrangement, sequence reads were collapsed and filtered. For each sample, productive Simpson clonality was calculated as the square root of Simpson's diversity index over productive rearrangements. In TCRdb, the immuneACCESS table is reduced to in-frame sequences with V and J assigned. These tables do not hold every clone; where another copy was compared, an unresolved V gene accounts for under half, and the others remain unexplained. V and J calls and clone size are given by that table; D and trimming were obtained from the DNA. Counted in this sample were around 250,000 clones; over 80% of them appeared once. Approximately 1.2% of the sample is taken by the ten largest.

Note on this clone: Its antigen specificity is not known. Nothing much larger sits one base from this clone, and base qualities are not available.

The clonotype comes from a human donor in a cohort exposed to, infected with or recovered from COVID-19 (not recorded which). The donor label of this sample is uncertain. Sequencing was performed on PBMCs or T cells enriched from blood (not recorded which).

The DNA sequence is given as TGTGCCAGCAGCTTACAGTGGAACACTGAAGCTTTCTTT. This codes for CASSLQWNTEAFF. The V and J segments used are TRBV14 and TRBJ1-1, with the D gene not clear enough to name. From cysteine to phenylalanine, the CDR3 is 13 amino acids long. Solely the CDR3 DNA is kept, with 39 bases framed from the first base. Trimming removed 5 bases from V and 1 base from J, leaving 8 bases between the germline ends. Taken from the germline V gene, the CDR1 and CDR2 loops are SGHDN and FVKESK.